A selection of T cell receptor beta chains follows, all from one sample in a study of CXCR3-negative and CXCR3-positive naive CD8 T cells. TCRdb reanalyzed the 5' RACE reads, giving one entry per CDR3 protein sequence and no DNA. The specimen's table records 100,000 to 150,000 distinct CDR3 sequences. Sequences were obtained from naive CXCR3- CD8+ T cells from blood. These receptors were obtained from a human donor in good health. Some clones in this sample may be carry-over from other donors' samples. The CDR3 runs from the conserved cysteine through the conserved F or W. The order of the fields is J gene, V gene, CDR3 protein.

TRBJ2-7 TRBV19 CASSPWTGVSYEQYF
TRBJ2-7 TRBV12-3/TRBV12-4 CASTPPGNNEQYF
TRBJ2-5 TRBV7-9 CASSSPGQGNGQTQYF
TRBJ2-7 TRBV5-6 CASSLGLNEQYF
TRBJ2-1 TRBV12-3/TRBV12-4 CASISGAEQFF
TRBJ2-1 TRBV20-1 CSARPDRGRDEQFF
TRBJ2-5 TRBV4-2 CASSQGSGTEETQYF
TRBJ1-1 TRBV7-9 CASSLGQKEAFF
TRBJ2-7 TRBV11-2 CASSLGQGAFEQYF
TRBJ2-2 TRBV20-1 CSAGTLAGGTGELFF
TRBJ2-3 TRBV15 CATSRDLGTDTQYF
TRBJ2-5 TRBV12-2 CASSVGEETQYF
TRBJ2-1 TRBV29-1 CSVETAREQFF
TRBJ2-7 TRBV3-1 CASSHLRQGKYEQYF
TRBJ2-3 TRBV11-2 CASSPMYLAGGPTDTQYF
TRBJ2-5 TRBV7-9 CASSLVQAGETQYF